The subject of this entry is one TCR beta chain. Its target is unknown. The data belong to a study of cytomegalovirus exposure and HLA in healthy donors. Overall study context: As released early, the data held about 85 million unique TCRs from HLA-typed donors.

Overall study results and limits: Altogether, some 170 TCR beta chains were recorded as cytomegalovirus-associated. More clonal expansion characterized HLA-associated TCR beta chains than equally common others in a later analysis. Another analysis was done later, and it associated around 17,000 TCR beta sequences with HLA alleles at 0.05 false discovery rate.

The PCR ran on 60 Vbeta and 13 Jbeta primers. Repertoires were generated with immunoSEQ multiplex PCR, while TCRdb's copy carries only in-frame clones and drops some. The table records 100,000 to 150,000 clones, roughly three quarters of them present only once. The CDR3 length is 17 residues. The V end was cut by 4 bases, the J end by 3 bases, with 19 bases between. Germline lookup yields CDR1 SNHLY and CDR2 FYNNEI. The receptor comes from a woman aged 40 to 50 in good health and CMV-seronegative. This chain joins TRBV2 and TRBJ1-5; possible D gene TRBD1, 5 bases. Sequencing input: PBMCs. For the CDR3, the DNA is TGTGCCAGCAGTGCCCTCTCCGACAGATACTACAATCAGCCCCAGCATTTT. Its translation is CASSALSDRYYNQPQHF.